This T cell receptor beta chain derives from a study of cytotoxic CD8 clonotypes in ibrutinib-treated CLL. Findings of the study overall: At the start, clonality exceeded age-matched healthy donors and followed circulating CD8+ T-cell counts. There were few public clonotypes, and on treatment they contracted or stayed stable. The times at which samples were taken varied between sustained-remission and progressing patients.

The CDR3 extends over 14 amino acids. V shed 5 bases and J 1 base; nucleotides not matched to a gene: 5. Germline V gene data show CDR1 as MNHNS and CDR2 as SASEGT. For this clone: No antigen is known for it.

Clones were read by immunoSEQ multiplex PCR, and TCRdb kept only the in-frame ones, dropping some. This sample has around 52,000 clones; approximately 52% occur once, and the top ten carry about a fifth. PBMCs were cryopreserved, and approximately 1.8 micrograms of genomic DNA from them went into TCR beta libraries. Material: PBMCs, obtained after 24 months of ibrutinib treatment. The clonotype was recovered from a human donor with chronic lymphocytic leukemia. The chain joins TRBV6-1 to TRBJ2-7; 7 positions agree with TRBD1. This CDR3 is CASSTGDSSYEQYV. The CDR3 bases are TGTGCCAGCAGTACAGGGGATAGTTCCTACGAGCAGTACGTC.